This TCR beta chain was documented in a study of early T cells in non-severe SARS-CoV-2 infection. Across the study: Alpha and beta chains were unpaired, from unsorted whole-blood bulk RNA.

The germline gives CDR1 MNHEY, CDR2 SVGAGI. J gave up 14 bases and V 5 bases, and 11 bases lay outside the gene matches. The length of the CDR3 is 14 residues. TCRdb ran MiXCR on the 5' RACE reads and lists one entry per CDR3 protein. The table has 30,000 to 35,000 distinct CDR3 sequences, about 3.8% seen once. This clonotype has at least ten counts. Source material: whole blood. The chain uses TRBV6-5 and TRBJ1-6; 8 bases line up with TRBD1. The source of this sequence is an adult who was a healthcare worker with PCR-confirmed SARS-CoV-2 infection or an uninfected control (not recorded which). CDR3 sequence: CASSPRQGYLSLHF. CDR3 sequence (DNA): TGTGCCAGCAGTCCACGACAGGGGTATCTGTCCCTCCACTTT.